These 24 T cell receptor beta chains came from one sample sequenced in a study of T cells after yellow fever vaccination. TCRdb independently ran MiXCR on the 5' RACE reads; one entry per CDR3 protein. The data hold 450,000 to 600,000 distinct CDR3 sequences, with roughly 13% observed a single time. The sample consisted of PBMCs, taken on the day of the yellow fever booster vaccination. All receptors derive from a man between 25 and 39 years old who received the YFV17D yellow fever vaccine.

The rearrangement links TRBV4-3 to TRBJ2-2; a possible D gene is TRBD1 (6 bases). The CDR3 covers 14 residues. Germline CDR1 reads LGHNA; CDR2 reads YSLEER. Between the trimmed V and J ends, which lost 5 bases and 8 bases, there was a span of 15 bases. CDR3 residues: CASSTRQAQGELFF. CDR3 in DNA: TGCGCCAGCAGCACCCGACAGGCGCAAGGGGAGCTGTTTTTT.

CDR3 amino acids: CASSLGRTEYEQYF. In nucleotides, the CDR3 is TGTGCCAGCAGCTTGGGACGGACAGAGTACGAGCAGTACTTC. The chain joins TRBV11-2 to TRBJ2-7; tentative D call: TRBD1 (6 bases). There are 14 residues in the CDR3. V shed 3 bases and J shed 4 bases, with 13 bases lying between them. Germline V gene lookup returns CDR1 SGHAT and CDR2 FQNNGV.

This clonotype was counted only a few times. The chain carries TRBV6-1 and TRBJ2-7, with 7 bases matching TRBD2. This CDR3 has 15 residues. The germline CDR1 and CDR2 sequences are MNHNS and SASEGT. V lost 5 bases and J lost 12; bases outside the gene matches: 19. The CDR3, as DNA: TGTGCCAGCAGTCCCCGGGTAAAGGGAGGGCCCCACAGGTACTTC. Amino acids: CASSPRVKGGPHRYF.

The table lists this clonotype with many counts. This chain joins TRBV28 and TRBJ2-3; D is unclear. The germline V and J ends were trimmed by 8 bases and 2 bases, with 11 bases remaining between them. This CDR3 contains 13 residues. Germline CDR1 MDHEN, CDR2 SYDVKM. The CDR3 DNA sequence: TGTGCCAGCCAAGACTCATCCACAGATACGCAGTATTTT. Translation: CASQDSSTDTQYF.

The chain uses TRBV27 and TRBJ2-7, with 8 nucleotides matching TRBD1. Germline loops: CDR1 MNHEY, CDR2 SMNVEV (reference sequence). The CDR3 has 15 residues. The V and J ends lost 5 bases and 3 bases, in that order; junction bases with no gene match: 9. CDR3 residues: CASSLPGQENYEQYF. The CDR3 DNA reads TGTGCCAGCAGTCTGCCGGGACAGGAGAACTACGAGCAGTACTTC.

Only a few counts were recorded for this clonotype. The rearrangement joins TRBV5-1 to TRBJ2-2; TRBD2 matches at 12 bases. The CDR3 totals 16 residues. V was pared by 4 bases and J by 4 bases, with 5 bases of the junction left unmatched. Per the germline V gene, CDR1 is SGHRS and CDR2 is YFSETQ. The DNA of the CDR3 is TGCGCCAGCAGCCGGACTAGCGGGACCTCCACCGGGGAGCTGTTTTTT. Its translation: CASSRTSGTSTGELFF.

This clonotype was detected only a few times. V and J are TRBV28 and TRBJ2-7, with D unclear. Germline-derived CDR1 and CDR2 are MDHEN and SYDVKM. There are 13 residues in the CDR3. The V and J ends lost 8 bases and 3 bases respectively, with 14 bases between them. The CDR3 here is CASRPGPFYEQYF. CDR3 DNA: TGTGCCAGCCGACCGGGCCCTTTCTACGAGCAGTACTTC.

This clonotype has just a few counts. CDR3 sequence: CASSPGLAGATADTQYF. CDR3 coding DNA: TGTGCCAGCAGTCCGGGACTAGCGGGAGCAACTGCAGATACGCAGTATTTT. This sequence joins TRBV28 and TRBJ2-3; TRBD2 matches 14 bases. V was pared by 5 bases and J by 4 bases, with 8 bases of the junction left unmatched. Germline-derived CDR1 and CDR2 are MDHEN and SYDVKM. This CDR3 comprises 17 residues.

The chain couples TRBV7-2 to TRBJ2-5; TRBD1 is a possible D gene (6 bases). The CDR3 covers 14 residues. V lost 5 bases and J 5 bases, leaving 15 bases between the germline ends. Germline V lookup: CDR1 SGHTA, CDR2 FQGNSA. The CDR3 nucleotides read TGTGCCAGCAGCCTCCAGACAGGCGCGGAGACCCAGTACTTC. It encodes CASSLQTGAETQYF.

There are many counts of this clonotype. This sequence joins TRBV11-2 and TRBJ2-4, with D tentatively TRBD1 or TRBD2 (5 bases each). V lost 0 bases and J lost 8, with 8 bases in between. CDR1 is SGHAT and CDR2 is FQNNGV in the germline V gene. The CDR3 totals 13 residues. The CDR3 here is CASSLDLGDIQYF. The CDR3 coding sequence is TGTGCCAGCAGCTTAGATTTGGGGGACATTCAGTACTTC. Complete variable domain (other parts from reference TRBV11-2 and TRBJ2-4): EAGVAQSPRYKIIEKRQSVAFWCNPISGHATLYWYQQILGQGPKLLIQFQNNGVVDDSQLPKDRFSAERLKGVDSTLKIQPAKLEDSAVYLCASSLDLGDIQYFGAGTRLSVL.

The CDR3 loop is CSARDSFYSGRLAGELFF. The CDR3 DNA reads TGCAGTGCTAGAGATTCTTTTTATAGCGGGAGATTGGCCGGGGAGCTGTTTTTT. This sequence joins TRBV20-1 and TRBJ2-2; 9 bases map to TRBD2. The germline CDR1 and CDR2 sequences are DFQATT and SNEGSKA (reference sequence). Trimming cost V 0 bases and J 6 bases; bases outside gene matches: 14. The CDR3 sequence is 18 residues long.

This clonotype was counted between two and nine times. J is TRBJ2-5 and V is TRBV3-1; possible D gene TRBD2, 5 bases. Per the germline V gene, CDR1 is LGHDT and CDR2 is YNNKEL (reference sequence). The V end lost 8 bases, the J end lost 5 bases, and 15 bases lay between the germline ends. The CDR3 loop spans 13 amino acids. This CDR3 reads CASGSGFSETQYF. As DNA, the CDR3 is TGTGCCAGCGGGAGTGGGTTTTCGGAGACCCAGTACTTC.

This clonotype occurred a few times. CDR3 sequence (DNA): TGTGCCAGCAGCCACACAGGCGGCCTAGTGAGTTACAATGAGCAGTTCTTC. Its protein product is CASSHTGGLVSYNEQFF. The chain couples TRBV14 to TRBJ2-1; D is possibly TRBD1 (5 bases). CDR3 size: 17 residues. Germline values: CDR1 SGHDN, CDR2 FVKESK. Trimming took 3 bases from V and 4 from J, leaving 19 bases between them.

The gene calls are TRBV18 and TRBJ2-1; TRBD2 matches at 9 bases. Germline V gene sequence: CDR1 KGHSH, CDR2 LQKENI. V trimming: 6 bases; J trimming: 6 bases; junction bases outside the gene matches: 18. The CDR3 spans 18 residues. The CDR3, as DNA: TGTGCCAGCTCCCGATTTATAGCGGGAGTGGAGGGCAGCAATGAGCAGTTCTTC. This sequence encodes CASSRFIAGVEGSNEQFF.

This clonotype was seen a handful of times. V and J are TRBV5-6 and TRBJ2-7, with D possibly TRBD2 on 5 matching bases. V was shortened by 1 base and J by 4 bases, with 15 bases between the two germline ends. The CDR3 loop spans 15 amino acids. Germline values: CDR1 SGHDT, CDR2 YYEEEE. CDR3 nucleotides: TGTGCCAGCAGCTTGATGGCGGGCAATCGATACGAGCAGTACTTC. Its protein is CASSLMAGNRYEQYF.

This clonotype was seen a handful of times. V and J are TRBV5-1 and TRBJ1-1; 9 nucleotides align to TRBD1. Looked up from germline, CDR1 is SGHRS and CDR2 is YFSETQ. Unmatched junction bases numbered 6, after V lost 3 bases and J lost 0 bases. CDR3 size: 16 residues. The CDR3 is CASSSGTGTMNTEAFF. CDR3 nucleotides: TGCGCCAGCAGCTCCGGGACAGGGACCATGAACACTGAAGCTTTCTTT.

The chain couples TRBV20-1 to TRBJ2-7; D gene ambiguous. V shed 2 bases and J shed 0 bases, with 8 bases lying between them. The CDR3 length is 13 residues. Germline V gene sequence: CDR1 DFQATT, CDR2 SNEGSKA (reference sequence). CDR3 in amino acids: CSARLRNSYEQYF. CDR3 in DNA: TGCAGTGCTAGACTCAGGAACTCCTACGAGCAGTACTTC.

The gene calls are TRBV7-2 and TRBJ2-5; tentative D call: TRBD2 (6 bases). Germline loops: CDR1 SGHTA, CDR2 FQGNSA. The CDR3 consists of 13 residues. Trimming stripped 1 base from V and 14 bases from J, with 17 bases between. This CDR3 reads CASSLEGMAGTYF. The CDR3 DNA reads as TGTGCCAGCAGCTTAGAGGGGATGGCCGGGACTTACTTC.

This clonotype was seen more than once but under ten times. The chain employs TRBV5-6 and TRBJ2-3; 9 positions agree with TRBD2. The CDR3 sequence is 16 residues long. Looked up from germline, CDR1 is SGHDT and CDR2 is YYEEEE. The V gene end was trimmed by 2 bases and the J gene end by 5 bases; junction bases not matched to a gene: 9. CDR3 in DNA: TGTGCCAGCAGCTTCGGGGAGCGGGAGGAAAAAGATACGCAGTATTTT. It translates to CASSFGEREEKDTQYF. The variable domain in full, with the rest retrieved from reference TRBV5-6 and TRBJ2-3, is DAGVTQSPTHLIKTRGQQVTLRCSPKSGHDTVSWYQQALGQGPQFIFQYYEEEERQRGNFPDRFSGHQFPNYSSELNVNALLLGDSALYLCASSFGEREEKDTQYFGPGTRLTVL.

This clonotype was seen more than once but under ten times. The chain couples TRBV5-5 to TRBJ2-5; tentative D call: TRBD2 (6 bases). CDR3 length equals 15 residues. CDR1 and CDR2 from the germline V gene are SGHKS and YYEKEE (reference sequence). With 4 bases removed from V and 2 bases from J, the gap between germline ends came to 15 bases. The CDR3 loop reads CASSGGGATQETQYF. The DNA of the CDR3 is TGTGCCAGCAGCGGCGGAGGGGCTACACAAGAGACCCAGTACTTC.

The chain combines TRBV7-2 with TRBJ2-3; 13 bases are a match to TRBD2. The CDR3 has 16 residues. V trimming: 3 bases; J trimming: 5 bases; junction bases outside the gene matches: 5. Per the germline V gene, CDR1 is SGHTA and CDR2 is FQGNSA. Here the CDR3 DNA reads TGTGCCAGCAGCTTGACTAGCGGGAGGCCCGGAGATACGCAGTATTTT. This encodes CASSLTSGRPGDTQYF.

At least ten counts were recorded for this clonotype. V and J are TRBV6-1 and TRBJ2-7, with D uncertain. CDR1 is MNHNS, CDR2 SASEGT, per germline. V was trimmed by 2 bases and J by 11 bases, leaving 13 bases between them. CDR3 size: 12 residues. CDR3 region: CASSERQDEEYF. The CDR3 bases are TGTGCCAGCAGTGAACGGCAAGATGAGGAGTACTTC.

This sequence joins TRBV20-1 and TRBJ2-3, with D uncertain. The germline CDR1 and CDR2 sequences are DFQATT and SNEGSKA (reference sequence). V lost 0 bases and J lost 3, with 1 base in between. There are 11 residues in the CDR3. The CDR3 nucleotides are TGCAGTGCTAGAGATACAGATACGCAGTATTTT. Translated, it gives CSARDTDTQYF.

This clonotype has a handful of counts. This sequence joins TRBV10-3 and TRBJ2-7, with 9 bases identical to TRBD1. With V trimmed by 4 bases and J by 1 base, 2 bases remained unmatched. Germline V gene data show CDR1 as ENHRY and CDR2 as SYGVKD. The CDR3 has 14 amino acids. CDR3 loop: CAISGGTGSYEQYF. CDR3 DNA sequence: TGTGCCATCAGTGGGGGGACAGGGTCCTACGAGCAGTACTTC.